The text below deals with one TCR beta chain. Its target is unknown. The V and J ends lost 1 base and 5 bases respectively, with 8 bases between them. Germline V gene sequence: CDR1 MGHRA, CDR2 YSYEKL. CDR3 length equals 13 residues. This sample was included in a study of shared clonotypes between healthy human individuals. As processed by the authors: ImmunoSEQ yielded junction-only sequences lacking quality scores, so filtering differed. Some clones are missing from TCRdb's copy, which holds only in-frame ones; the method was immunoSEQ multiplex PCR. Clonal size and the V and J genes are those of that table, whereas D and trimming came from the DNA. Among hundreds of thousands of clones, around 74% were seen once, and the ten largest hold approximately 1.8%. Study-level findings and limits: Since donors were few, the genetic and exposure-history diversity represented was limited.

Sequenced sample: memory CD4+ T cells sorted from blood. The subset: CD45RA-negative fraction. The chain links TRBV4-1 to TRBJ2-5; D is ambiguous. This TCR was sampled from a woman aged 25 to 45 in good health. The chain's CDR3 is CASSQVILETQYF. The CDR3 DNA is TGCGCCAGCAGCCAAGTTATCTTGGAGACCCAGTACTTC.